The 17 T cell receptor beta chains below come from one sample, sequenced in a study of blood T cells in healthy people across ages. PCR was performed a second time for about 6 to 11 cycles using a sample-barcoded 5' primer and a J-beta primer mix. TCRdb re-derived calls from the 5' RACE reads in MiXCR, one entry per CDR3 protein. The sample records more than 1,000,000 distinct CDR3 sequences, almost 25% being singletons. The data were also submitted as part of a second study, on T cells of mothers and their children.

Sequencing was performed on blood. Receptors originate from a girl aged 2 to 9 in good health.

V and J are TRBV5-1 and TRBJ2-1; 13 nucleotides match TRBD2. The V gene end was trimmed by 2 bases and the J gene end by 5 bases; junction bases not matched to a gene: 4. The CDR3 has 16 residues. Germline V lookup: CDR1 SGHRS, CDR2 YFSETQ. The CDR3 nucleotides read TGCGCCAGCAGCTTCGAAGGGACTAGCGGGGACAATGAGCAGTTCTTC. It is translated as CASSFEGTSGDNEQFF.

This clonotype has just a few counts. CDR3 nucleotides: TGCAGCGCCAAAGGTACACCCGGGACTCCCTTCTACGAGCAGTACTTC. Translation gives CSAKGTPGTPFYEQYF. J is TRBJ2-7 and V is TRBV29-1; D is possibly TRBD2 (6 bases). The CDR3 consists of 16 residues. The germline V and J ends were trimmed by 7 bases and 3 bases, with 25 bases remaining between them. The germline CDR1 and CDR2 sequences are SQVTM and ANQGSEA.

The sample holds a few counts of this clonotype. The chain recombines TRBV5-6 with TRBJ2-1; TRBD2 is a possible D gene (6 bases). Trimming removed 5 bases at V and 9 bases at J, with 21 bases between. This CDR3 spans 15 amino acids. Germline V gene lookup returns CDR1 SGHDT and CDR2 YYEEEE. The CDR3 DNA reads TGTGCCAGCAGGACCGGGACCCCAGTGGAGGGTGAGCAGTTCTTC. It translates to CASRTGTPVEGEQFF.

Comments on this clonotype: A junction end diverges from the germline sequence, so it may reflect a read error. The rearrangement uses TRBV6-5 and TRBJ2-4, with D tentatively TRBD1 or TRBD2 (7 bases each). In germline, CDR1 is MNHEY, CDR2 SVGAGI. This CDR3 is built from 11 residues. CDR3 in amino acids: CAGRGGDIQYF. The CDR3 coding sequence is TGTGCCGGCAGGGGGGGTGACATTCAGTACTTC.

The J gene is TRBJ2-1, the V gene TRBV6-2 or TRBV6-3; D is possibly TRBD2 (6 bases). This CDR3 comprises 13 residues. The germline V gene encodes CDR1 MNHEY and CDR2 SVGEGT. The germline V and J ends were trimmed by 7 bases and 9 bases, with 16 bases remaining between them. The chain's CDR3 is CASKIGLWTEQFF. The CDR3 bases are TGTGCCAGCAAGATAGGACTATGGACTGAGCAGTTCTTC.

The chain carries TRBV21-1 and TRBJ1-5; the table gives TRBD1 as D, unverified against the DNA. TRBV21-1 is a pseudogene. This CDR3 has 11 amino acids. Here the CDR3 reads CAEQGHQPQHF. The CDR3 DNA follows: TGTGCCGAACAGGGGCATCAGCCCCAGCATTTT.

The chain is built from TRBV10-3 and TRBJ2-1; unclear D gene. The J call is uncertain, as TRBJ2-5 better fits the DNA end. Germline CDR1 ENHRY, CDR2 SYGVKD. This CDR3 is built from 16 residues. The CDR3 DNA reads TGTGCCATCAGTGATGACAAAGTGGTCGATGCAGAGACCCAGTACTTC. Translating gives CAISDDKVVDAETQYF.

This clonotype was counted a few times. The genes are TRBV7-9 and TRBJ1-2, with D hard to call. The V end lost 1 base, the J end lost 3 bases, and 12 bases lay between the germline ends. The germline CDR1 and CDR2 sequences are SEHNR and FQNEAQ (reference sequence). CDR3 size: 15 residues. The CDR3 DNA is TGTGCCAGCAGCTTAGTTGCCGGGAACTACTATGGCTACACCTTC. Amino acids: CASSLVAGNYYGYTF.

The chain has TRBV29-1 and TRBJ1-1; D is uncertain. The CDR3 is made up of 13 amino acids. CDR1 is SQVTM and CDR2 is ANQGSEA in the germline V gene. Trimming pared 8 bases from V and 4 bases from J, leaving 17 bases between. The DNA of the CDR3 is TGCAGCTTCTGTGGGGTCCTGGTCACTGAAGCTTTCTTT. Its protein product is CSFCGVLVTEAFF.

This clonotype was seen a single time. J is TRBJ2-4 and V is TRBV5-1; 7 bases align to TRBD2. The CDR3 extends over 17 amino acids. The germline gives CDR1 SGHRS, CDR2 YFSETQ. Germline trimming cut 0 bases from V and 2 bases from J; bases unmatched to any gene: 8. CDR3 residues: CASSLAGGSQTKNIQYF. Here the CDR3 DNA reads TGCGCCAGCAGCTTGGCCGGGGGGAGTCAAACCAAAAACATTCAGTACTTC.

V usage is TRBV7-2 and J usage is TRBJ2-3; D perhaps matches TRBD2 (5 bases). The germline gives CDR1 SGHTA, CDR2 FQGNSA. This CDR3 contains 14 residues. Deletions cut 1 base from V and 3 bases from J, with 8 bases between. The CDR3 protein is CASSLVATTDTQYF. The CDR3 bases are TGTGCCAGCAGCTTAGTAGCGACAACAGATACGCAGTATTTT.

The rearrangement joins TRBV4-1 to TRBJ2-5; D remains unclear. This CDR3 has 14 residues. With 0 bases removed from V and 2 bases from J, the gap between germline ends came to 7 bases. Per germline, CDR1 MGHRA and CDR2 YSYEKL. CDR3 sequence reads: CASSQDPIQETQYF. CDR3 bases: TGCGCCAGCAGCCAAGATCCTATTCAAGAGACCCAGTACTTC.

The rearrangement uses TRBV18 and TRBJ1-2, with D tentatively TRBD1 (6 bases). Germline lookup yields CDR1 KGHSH and CDR2 LQKENI. Trimming took off 8 bases at V and 7 bases at J, with 11 bases between the two ends. CDR3 length: 11 amino acids. In DNA, the CDR3 is TGTGCCAGCCAGAACAGGGCTGGCTACACCTTC. This sequence encodes CASQNRAGYTF.

The chain carries TRBV6-2 or TRBV6-3 and TRBJ1-2; D gene unclear. The germline V gene has CDR1 MNHEY and CDR2 SVGEGT. This CDR3 contains 14 residues. Trimming removed 8 bases from V and 4 bases from J, with 17 bases in between. The CDR3 reads CASAEAESVYGYTF. In DNA form, the CDR3 reads TGTGCCAGCGCTGAGGCAGAGTCCGTCTATGGCTACACCTTC.

The chain carries TRBV12-3 or TRBV12-4 and TRBJ2-4; 7 bases fit TRBD1. The CDR3 is 15 residues long. Germline trimming cut 5 bases from V and 8 bases from J; bases unmatched to any gene: 12. In nucleotides, the CDR3 is TGTGCCAGCAGTCAAACACAGGGGAGATCGTACATTCAGTACTTC. It is translated as CASSQTQGRSYIQYF.

In its sample, this clonotype was seen a few times. The chain joins TRBV5-1 to TRBJ1-2; D might be TRBD1 (6 bases). The V and J ends lost 4 bases and 2 bases respectively, with 18 bases between them. Germline V gives CDR1 SGHRS, CDR2 YFSETQ. The CDR3 totals 16 residues. The chain's CDR3 is CASSPRSGGENYGYTF. In DNA form, the CDR3 reads TGCGCCAGCAGCCCCAGGTCTGGGGGCGAAAACTATGGCTACACCTTC.

The chain carries TRBV20-1 and TRBJ1-4, with a tentative D call TRBD1 (5 bases). Trimming removed 1 base at V and 8 bases at J, with 11 bases between. This CDR3 is 13 amino acids long. The germline CDR1 and CDR2 sequences are DFQATT and SNEGSKA (reference sequence). CDR3 in DNA: TGCAGTGCTAGAGGGGGCCTAGCCGAAAAACTGTTTTTT. Encoded protein: CSARGGLAEKLFF.